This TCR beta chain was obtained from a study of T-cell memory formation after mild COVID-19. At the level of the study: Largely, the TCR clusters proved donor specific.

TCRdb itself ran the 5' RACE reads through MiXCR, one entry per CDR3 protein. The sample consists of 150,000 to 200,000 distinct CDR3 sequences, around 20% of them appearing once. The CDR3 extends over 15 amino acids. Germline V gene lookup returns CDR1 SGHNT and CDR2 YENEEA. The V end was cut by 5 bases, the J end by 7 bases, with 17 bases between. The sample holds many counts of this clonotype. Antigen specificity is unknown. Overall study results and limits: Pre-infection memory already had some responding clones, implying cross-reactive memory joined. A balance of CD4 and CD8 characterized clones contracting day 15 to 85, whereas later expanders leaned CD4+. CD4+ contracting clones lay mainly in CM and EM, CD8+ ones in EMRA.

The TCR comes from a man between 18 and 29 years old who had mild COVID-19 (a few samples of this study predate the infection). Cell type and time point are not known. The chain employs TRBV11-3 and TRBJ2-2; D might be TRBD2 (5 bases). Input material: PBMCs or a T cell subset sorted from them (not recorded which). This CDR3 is CASSPSPRAGGELFF. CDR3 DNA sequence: TGTGCCAGCAGCCCCTCCCCGAGGGCCGGCGGGGAGCTGTTTTTT.